The 25 T cell receptor beta chains reported below all come from one sample, sequenced in a study of patients and donors after allogeneic stem cell transplantation. In TCRdb, the RT-PCR reads were re-called with MiXCR into one record per CDR3 protein. The sample lists 150,000 to 200,000 distinct CDR3 sequences, around 28% occurring once. The sequencing sample was made of blood, either unsorted or a sorted T cell fraction (not recorded which). The origin of the receptors is a human donor who was either an allogeneic HSCT recipient or a stem cell or donor lymphocyte infusion donor (not recorded which). It is not recorded whose cells these are; they may come from a transplant donor.

V is TRBV6-5 and J is TRBJ2-1; D not resolved. Trimming pared 5 bases from V and 4 bases from J, leaving 12 bases between. The CDR3 is 14 residues long. Germline-derived CDR1 and CDR2 are MNHEY and SVGAGI. As DNA, the CDR3 is TGTGCCAGCAGTCAGACTCAGGTTTACAATGAGCAGTTCTTC. Translation gives CASSQTQVYNEQFF.

CDR3 nucleotide sequence: TGTGCCAGCAGTTTAATGGGGGTTGTGAACACTGAAGCTTTCTTT. Amino acids: CASSLMGVVNTEAFF. The chain couples TRBV28 to TRBJ1-1, with TRBD1 as a possible D gene (5 bases). V was pared by 2 bases and J by 0 bases, with 10 bases between. CDR3 length: 15 residues. Germline CDR1 is MDHEN and CDR2 is SYDVKM.

The chain has TRBV5-1 and TRBJ1-2, with TRBD1 identical over 7 bases. The germline V gene has CDR1 SGHRS and CDR2 YFSETQ. The CDR3 totals 14 residues. The J segment lost 3 bases and the V segment lost 4 bases, leaving 6 bases of the junction unmatched. The CDR3 bases are TGCGCCAGCAGCCCGGGACAGAACCACTATGGCTACACCTTC. The encoded protein is CASSPGQNHYGYTF.

This clonotype has just one count. The chain has TRBV7-9 and TRBJ1-1; TRBD1 agrees at 10 bases. The CDR3 runs to 14 residues. The trim removed 7 bases at V and 6 bases at J, leaving 8 bases unmatched. The germline V gene encodes CDR1 SEHNR and CDR2 FQNEAQ (reference sequence). The CDR3 is CASTMGDRGAEAFF. CDR3 sequence (DNA): TGTGCCAGCACCATGGGGGACAGGGGAGCTGAAGCTTTCTTT.

The table lists this clonotype with a few counts. This chain links TRBV10-1 with TRBJ2-4, with 12 bases matching TRBD2. The V segment lost 5 bases and the J segment 3 bases; nucleotides outside the gene matches: 8. The CDR3 has 17 amino acids. Looked up from germline, CDR1 is WNHNN and CDR2 is SYGVQD (reference sequence). CDR3 sequence reads: CASSSSGRAGGKNIQYF. Here the CDR3 DNA reads TGCGCCAGCAGTTCTAGCGGGAGGGCCGGAGGCAAAAACATTCAGTACTTC.

This clonotype was seen more than once but under ten times. This chain links TRBV4-2 with TRBJ1-5; D unclear. The CDR3 is 14 amino acids. Germline V gives CDR1 LGHNA, CDR2 YNFKEQ. With 2 bases removed from V and 1 base from J, the gap between germline ends came to 6 bases. CDR3 amino acids: CASSQQESNQPQHF. The CDR3 coding sequence is TGTGCCAGCAGCCAACAGGAGAGCAATCAGCCCCAGCATTTT.

This clonotype has a single count. This chain connects TRBV5-4 to TRBJ2-7; 9 nucleotides align to TRBD2. J was trimmed by 3 bases and V by 6 bases; bases with no gene match: 10. The CDR3 has 15 residues. From germline, CDR1 is SGHNT and CDR2 YYREEE (reference sequence). The CDR3 loop reads CASKIRLAEHYEQYF. The CDR3 coding sequence is TGTGCCAGCAAAATTCGACTAGCGGAACACTACGAGCAGTACTTC.

J is TRBJ1-4 and V is TRBV11-2; no clear D. V was shortened by 3 bases and J by 9 bases, with 8 bases between the two germline ends. Germline V gene lookup returns CDR1 SGHAT and CDR2 FQNNGV. The CDR3 has 12 amino acids. CDR3 bases: TGTGCCAGCAGCTTGGGCGGGAAAAAACTGTTTTTT. Amino acid sequence: CASSLGGKKLFF.

V gene TRBV4-2 combines with J gene TRBJ1-1; D may be TRBD1 (6 bases). Trimming cost V 5 bases and J 4 bases, with 14 bases left between them. This CDR3 contains 14 residues. Per the germline V gene, CDR1 is LGHNA and CDR2 is YNFKEQ. CDR3: CASSNGGYGTEAFF. The CDR3 nucleotides read TGTGCCAGCAGCAACGGGGGCTACGGCACTGAAGCTTTCTTT.

The chain has TRBV10-3 and TRBJ2-5; a weak D match, TRBD1 (6 bases). Germline CDR1 and CDR2: ENHRY and SYGVKD. Trimming took off 10 bases at V and 1 base at J, with 16 bases between the two ends. The CDR3 has 14 amino acids. The CDR3 DNA reads TGTGCCACCGGACAGAATATCTTCCAAGAGACCCAGTACTTC. Its translation is CATGQNIFQETQYF.

V is TRBV5-1 and J is TRBJ1-4; tentative D call: TRBD1 (5 bases). Germline CDR1 SGHRS, CDR2 YFSETQ. The CDR3 has 16 residues. Trimming cost V 4 bases and J 11 bases, with 24 bases left between them. The CDR3 nucleotides read TGCGCCAGCAGCCCACTCCCGATCACCCCGCGGGGCAAACTGTTTTTT. Translation: CASSPLPITPRGKLFF.

The V gene is TRBV28, the J gene TRBJ1-3; D possibly corresponds to TRBD1 (6 bases). The germline V gene encodes CDR1 MDHEN and CDR2 SYDVKM. V was shortened by 7 bases and J by 1 base, with 17 bases between the two germline ends. This CDR3 region has 16 residues. The CDR3 DNA sequence: TGTGCCAGCACCAACTTCCAGGGGAAATCTGGAAACACCATATATTTT. Translation: CASTNFQGKSGNTIYF.

This clonotype was observed at least ten times. The genes are TRBV12-3 or TRBV12-4 and TRBJ1-1; unclear D gene. The CDR3 loop spans 13 amino acids. Trimming removed 2 bases from V and 4 bases from J, with 8 bases in between. The chain's CDR3 is CASSLKWGTEAFF. The CDR3 DNA reads TGTGCCAGCAGTTTAAAATGGGGCACTGAAGCTTTCTTT.

This clonotype was counted at least ten times. This rearrangement joins TRBV7-2 to TRBJ1-2, with TRBD1 as a possible D gene (5 bases). CDR3 size: 15 residues. Germline CDR1 reads SGHTA; CDR2 reads FQGNSA. V was trimmed by 5 bases and J by 0 bases, leaving 13 bases between them. The CDR3: CASSHRGGANYGYTF. In DNA form, the CDR3 reads TGTGCCAGCAGCCATAGGGGCGGGGCTAACTATGGCTACACCTTC.

This clonotype showed up many times. The rearrangement joins TRBV7-9 to TRBJ1-6; possible D gene TRBD1, 6 bases. The CDR3 loop spans 13 amino acids. CDR1 and CDR2 from the germline V gene are SEHNR and FQNEAQ (reference sequence). The V end was cut by 7 bases, the J end by 9 bases, with 13 bases between. DNA for the CDR3: TGTGCCAGCACAGAGACAGGCCGTTCACCCCTCCACTTT. It translates to CASTETGRSPLHF.

CDR3 in amino acids: CATSPSVGYEQYF. In nucleotides, the CDR3 is TGTGCCACCAGCCCTAGCGTTGGGTACGAGCAGTACTTC. The chain recombines TRBV15 with TRBJ2-7; tentative D call: TRBD2 (6 bases). V gave up 5 bases and J gave up 4 bases, with 12 bases separating them. The length of the CDR3 is 13 residues. Germline CDR1 and CDR2: LNHNV and YYDKDF (reference sequence).

A few counts support this clonotype. V and J are TRBV9 and TRBJ1-2, with TRBD1 identical over 9 bases. CDR1 is SGDLS, CDR2 YYNGEE, per germline. The CDR3 extends over 14 amino acids. Trimming removed 3 bases from V and 7 bases from J; junction bases left unmatched: 7. The CDR3 bases are TGTGCCAGCAGCGCGGGGACAGGGTACACTGGCTACACCTTC. Amino acid sequence: CASSAGTGYTGYTF.

The J gene is TRBJ1-6, the V gene TRBV7-9; perhaps TRBD1 as D (5 bases). CDR3 length: 16 amino acids. V was cut by 5 bases and J by 6 bases, with 17 bases left in between. Germline values: CDR1 SEHNR, CDR2 FQNEAQ (reference sequence). The CDR3 loop is CASSPTGGGGNSPLHF. CDR3 DNA sequence: TGTGCCAGCAGCCCTACCGGGGGGGGAGGTAATTCACCCCTCCACTTT. Drawing the rest from reference TRBV7-9 and TRBJ1-6, the complete variable domain is DTGVSQNPRHKITKRGQNVTFRCDPISEHNRLYWYRQTLGQGPEFLTYFQNEAQLEKSRLLSDRFSAERPKGSFSTLEIQRTEQGDSAMYLCASSPTGGGGNSPLHFGNGTRLTVT.

This clonotype was counted between two and nine times. This rearrangement joins TRBV20-1 to TRBJ2-4; the D is unclear. V gave up 1 base and J gave up 0 bases, with 13 bases separating them. The CDR3 extends over 16 amino acids. Germline lookup yields CDR1 DFQATT and CDR2 SNEGSKA (reference sequence). The CDR3 loop reads CSARGAAALAKNIQYF. The CDR3 nucleotides read TGCAGTGCTAGAGGGGCAGCTGCTCTAGCCAAAAACATTCAGTACTTC.

This clonotype was detected a few times. The V gene is TRBV10-3, the J gene TRBJ2-3; 8 bases align to TRBD1. The V segment lost 7 bases and the J segment 0 bases; nucleotides outside the gene matches: 6. This CDR3 has 15 amino acids. Germline V CDR1 and CDR2: ENHRY, SYGVKD. CDR3 sequence reads: CAIMTGDSSTDTQYF. For the CDR3, the DNA is TGTGCCATCATGACAGGGGATTCTAGCACAGATACGCAGTATTTT.

This clonotype was observed a handful of times. The CDR3 spells CASSFRTASSYEQYF. Written as DNA, the CDR3 is TGTGCCAGCAGTTTCCGGACAGCTAGCTCCTACGAGCAGTACTTC. This chain links TRBV6-5 with TRBJ2-7, with D possibly being TRBD1 (6 bases). The V end lost 4 bases, the J end lost 0 bases, and 13 bases lay between the germline ends. There are 15 residues in the CDR3. Germline lookup yields CDR1 MNHEY and CDR2 SVGAGI.

This clonotype occurred many times. The J gene is TRBJ2-7, the V gene TRBV6-2 or TRBV6-3, with 9 positions matching TRBD2. CDR3 length: 17 amino acids. The V gene end was trimmed by 5 bases and the J gene end by 5 bases; junction bases not matched to a gene: 16. From germline, CDR1 is MNHEY and CDR2 SVGEGT. The CDR3 spells CASSQGRFASGIHEQYF. The DNA for the CDR3 is TGTGCCAGCAGTCAGGGCCGGTTTGCTAGCGGGATCCACGAGCAGTACTTC.

At least ten counts were recorded for this clonotype. The rearrangement uses TRBV4-3 and TRBJ1-4, with 7 bases identical to TRBD1. J lost 2 bases, V lost 0 bases, and 6 bases had no gene match. In germline, CDR1 is LGHNA, CDR2 YSLEER. CDR3 length: 17 amino acids. CDR3 coding DNA: TGCGCCAGCAGCCAAGATCGGCAGGGGGGGACTAATGAAAAACTGTTTTTT. It codes for CASSQDRQGGTNEKLFF.

The chain has TRBV6-2 or TRBV6-3 and TRBJ2-1; D not resolved. CDR3 length: 13 residues. CDR1 is MNHEY, CDR2 SVGEGT, per germline. The V end lost 0 bases, the J end lost 6 bases, and 6 bases lay between the germline ends. DNA of the CDR3: TGTGCCAGCAGTTACTCGTTGCTCAATGAGCAGTTCTTC. It codes for CASSYSLLNEQFF.

This chain links TRBV20-1 with TRBJ2-7; tentative D call: TRBD2 (6 bases). The germline V gene encodes CDR1 DFQATT and CDR2 SNEGSKA (reference sequence). V was cut by 0 bases and J by 4 bases, with 13 bases left in between. The CDR3 runs 14 residues. CDR3: CSARDYGRKYEQYF. The CDR3 DNA follows: TGCAGTGCTAGAGATTACGGGAGAAAGTACGAGCAGTACTTC.